Sequencing of this T cell receptor beta chain was carried out in a study of cytomegalovirus exposure and HLA in healthy donors. Study at large: There were 85 million or so unique TCRs (from HLA-typed donors) in an early data release.

Per the germline V gene, CDR1 is LNHDA and CDR2 is SQIVND (reference sequence). The V gene lost 6 bases and the J gene lost 1 base, with 9 bases spanning the gap. The CDR3 is 14 amino acids. In this sample, this clone turned up a few times. 60 Vbeta and 13 Jbeta primers were used in PCR. Clones were read by immunoSEQ multiplex PCR, and TCRdb kept only the in-frame ones, dropping some. The table lists 100,000 to 120,000 clones, roughly 71% of them singletons. The chain recombines TRBV19 with TRBJ1-4; TRBD1 might be the D (5 bases). What was sequenced was PBMCs. This TCR was recovered from a man between 18 and 35 years old in good health and CMV-seropositive. CDR3 residues: CASSHRQTNEKLFF. CDR3 nucleotides: TGTGCCAGTAGCCACAGGCAAACTAATGAAAAACTGTTTTTT. Full variable domain (rest looked up from reference TRBV19 and TRBJ1-4): DGGITQSPKYLFRKEGQNVTLSCEQNLNHDAMYWYRQDPGQGLRLIYYSQIVNDFQKGDIAEGYSVSREKKESFPLTVTSAQKNPTAFYLCASSHRQTNEKLFFGSGTQLSVL.